The source of this T cell receptor (beta chain) is a study of lung T cells in sarcoidosis with Löfgren's syndrome. About the research overall: Analyses focused on Löfgren's syndrome patients. Regarding the study as a whole: These T cells were suggested, not shown, to recognize a putative antigen. Löfgren's syndrome patients reportedly showed greatest TRAV12-1 and TRBV2 expansion versus controls.

Of note for this clonotype: The antigen is not known. Since a much larger clone is just one base distant, this may be a read error.

Per the germline V gene, CDR1 is MNHEY and CDR2 is SVGEGT. This CDR3 comprises 14 residues. TCRdb independently ran MiXCR on the reads; one entry per CDR3 protein. The table lists about 19,000 distinct CDR3 sequences, about 21% of them singletons. This receptor was identified in a human donor with sarcoidosis (Löfgren's syndrome or another form), or a control subject (not recorded which). This chain links TRBV6-2 or TRBV6-3 with TRBJ2-7; tentatively, D is TRBD2 (6 bases). Input material: CD4+ T cells from bronchoalveolar lavage. In DNA form, the CDR3 reads TGTGCCAGCAGTTACCTGCGGGAAGACTACGGGCAGTACTTC. This sequence encodes CASSYLREDYGQYF.